The present entry profiles one T cell receptor beta chain with its context. Assay: immunoSEQ multiplex PCR; the TCRdb copy retains only in-frame clones and omits some. The sample includes about 730,000 clones, over 55% of them seen just once. Study donors comprised healthy, HIV-negative adults devoid of recent acute infection or vaccination. CD4+ cell separation produced CD45RA+ naive and CD45RA-negative memory subsets. The data originate from a study of shared clonotypes between healthy human individuals. There are 10 residues in the CDR3. CDR1 and CDR2 from the germline V gene are DFQATT and SNEGSKA (reference sequence). Trimming cost V 5 bases and J 8 bases, with 7 bases left between them.

The specimen sequenced was memory CD4+ T cells sorted from blood. Subset denoted: CD45RA-negative fraction. The chain joins TRBV20-1 to TRBJ1-5; D is undetermined. The TCR was taken from a woman aged 25 to 39 in good health. The CDR3 protein is CSASDKPQHF. The CDR3 coding sequence is TGCAGTGCTTCCGACAAGCCCCAGCATTTT.